The 20 T cell receptor beta chains listed next were all sequenced from one sample in a study of shared clonotypes between healthy human individuals. Method: immunoSEQ multiplex PCR; TCRdb's copy keeps in-frame clones and lacks some. The table records some 2,000,000 clones, nearly 97% of them present only once. Specimen: naive CD4+ T cells sorted from blood. Subset specified: CD45RA+ positively selected. Receptors originate from a man between 18 and 29 years old in good health.

The V call is TRBV2, the J call TRBJ2-7, with TRBD2 identical over 10 bases. The V and J ends lost 5 bases and 4 bases, in that order; junction bases with no gene match: 8. The length of the CDR3 is 15 residues. Germline V gene sequence: CDR1 SNHLY, CDR2 FYNNEI. Here the CDR3 reads CASSTQRGGLYEQYF. CDR3 nucleotides: TGTGCCAGCAGTACCCAGCGGGGGGGACTATACGAGCAGTACTTC.

The V gene is TRBV27, the J gene TRBJ1-3; unclear D gene. Germline assignment: CDR1 MNHEY and CDR2 SMNVEV (reference sequence). The CDR3 totals 15 residues. V dropped 5 bases and J dropped 0 bases, with 11 bases sitting between them. The CDR3 DNA reads TGTGCCAGCAGTCCAGGACGCCACTCTGGAAACACCATATATTTT. Residues: CASSPGRHSGNTIYF.

This sequence joins TRBV27 and TRBJ2-5; the D gene is possibly TRBD2 (5 bases). Trimming cost V 4 bases and J 4 bases, with 7 bases left between them. CDR3 length: 12 residues. Germline V gene lookup returns CDR1 MNHEY and CDR2 SMNVEV (reference sequence). The CDR3: CASSSGRETQYF. CDR3 nucleotide sequence: TGTGCCAGCAGTTCGGGGAGAGAGACCCAGTACTTC.

The CDR3 bases are TGTGCCAGCAGTACCTACGAAGACCGGGGGACACCAGCTTTCTTT. Encoded protein: CASSTYEDRGTPAFF. The chain has TRBV27 and TRBJ1-1; TRBD1 is a possible D gene (6 bases). The V gene's germline CDR1 is MNHEY and CDR2 SMNVEV (reference sequence). This CDR3 has 15 amino acids. The V gene lost 5 bases and the J gene lost 10 bases, with 23 bases spanning the gap.

The V gene is TRBV28, the J gene TRBJ2-5; 8 nucleotides match TRBD2. This CDR3 spans 16 amino acids. Germline CDR1 is MDHEN and CDR2 is SYDVKM. The J segment lost 5 bases and the V segment lost 5 bases, leaving 13 bases of the junction unmatched. CDR3 amino acids: CASSTSLGTRSETQYF. Written as DNA, the CDR3 is TGTGCCAGCAGTACGTCTTTGGGGACTAGATCCGAGACCCAGTACTTC.

The chain joins TRBV18 to TRBJ2-5, with D possibly matching TRBD1 (6 bases). The CDR3 runs to 15 residues. CDR1 and CDR2 (germline): KGHSH, LQKENI. The V end was cut by 2 bases, the J end by 1 base, with 11 bases between. The CDR3 sequence: CASSPRDNFQETQYF. The CDR3 DNA follows: TGTGCCAGCTCACCAAGGGACAACTTCCAAGAGACCCAGTACTTC.

The chain joins TRBV30 to TRBJ1-2; D gene unclear. This CDR3 region has 15 residues. From germline, CDR1 is GTSNPN and CDR2 SVGIG (reference sequence). V gave up 0 bases and J gave up 0 bases, with 11 bases separating them. The DNA of the CDR3 is TGTGCCTGGAGTGTTAGTGTTACTTCTAACTATGGCTACACCTTC. It encodes CAWSVSVTSNYGYTF.

The genes are TRBV10-3 and TRBJ2-3, with 7 positions matching TRBD2. V gave up 5 bases and J gave up 2 bases; unmatched junction bases: 1. CDR3 length: 13 amino acids. Germline CDR1 and CDR2: ENHRY and SYGVKD. This chain's CDR3 is CAISSGITDTQYF. The CDR3 region has the DNA TGTGCCATCAGTAGCGGGATCACAGATACGCAGTATTTT.

This chain joins TRBV30 and TRBJ2-5; TRBD1 matches at 8 bases. CDR3 size: 15 residues. V trimming: 1 base; J trimming: 4 bases; junction bases outside the gene matches: 8. Germline assignment: CDR1 GTSNPN and CDR2 SVGIG (reference sequence). CDR3 coding DNA: TGTGCCTGGAGTGGACAGGGGTTTGCGGCAGAGACCCAGTACTTC. As protein: CAWSGQGFAAETQYF. The variable domain in full, completed from reference TRBV30 and TRBJ2-5, reads SQTIHQWPATLVQPVGSPLSLECTVEGTSNPNLYWYRQAAGRGLQLLFYSVGIGQISSEVPQNLSASRPQDRQFILSSKKLLLSDSGFYLCAWSGQGFAAETQYFGPGTRLLVL.

In DNA, the CDR3 is TGTGCCAGCAGCGTAGCCGTCCCCCTAGGGGCCAACGTCCTGACTTTC. This sequence encodes CASSVAVPLGANVLTF. J is TRBJ2-6 and V is TRBV9; D is unclear. Germline V gene lookup returns CDR1 SGDLS and CDR2 YYNGEE. The CDR3 has 16 amino acids. Between the trimmed V and J ends, which lost 0 bases and 4 bases, there was a span of 11 bases.

DNA of the CDR3: TGTGCCAGCAGCTTAGAGGGGACTAGCACAGATACGCAGTATTTT. Its translation: CASSLEGTSTDTQYF. The chain couples TRBV7-2 to TRBJ2-3, with D perhaps matching TRBD2 (6 bases). Trimming stripped 1 base from V and 0 bases from J, with 8 bases between. Germline lookup yields CDR1 SGHTA and CDR2 FQGNSA. The CDR3 length is 15 residues. The whole variable domain, filled in from reference TRBV7-2 and TRBJ2-3, reads GAGVSQSPSNKVTEKGKDVELRCDPISGHTALYWYRQSLGQGLEFLIYFQGNSAPDKSGLPSDRFSAERTGGSVSTLTIQRTQQEDSAVYLCASSLEGTSTDTQYFGPGTRLTVL.

This sequence joins TRBV6-5 and TRBJ1-5; a weak D match, TRBD1 (5 bases). CDR1 is MNHEY and CDR2 is SVGAGI in the germline V gene. The germline V and J ends were trimmed by 6 bases and 5 bases, with 17 bases remaining between them. This CDR3 is 15 amino acids long. The CDR3 sequence: CASSQTYQGDQPQHF. The CDR3 region has the DNA TGTGCCAGCAGCCAAACCTACCAGGGCGATCAGCCCCAGCATTTT.

The chain joins TRBV6-1 to TRBJ1-5; D uncertain. The CDR3 runs 15 residues. Trimming shortened V by 9 bases and J by 4 bases, and 19 bases separated the two germline ends. The germline gives CDR1 MNHNS, CDR2 SASEGT. Written as DNA, the CDR3 is TGTGCCAGTGTGACACACCAATGGGGAAATCAGCCCCAGCATTTT. It specifies CASVTHQWGNQPQHF.

The chain carries TRBV30 and TRBJ2-1; TRBD2 matches at 10 bases. Germline lookup yields CDR1 GTSNPN and CDR2 SVGIG (reference sequence). This CDR3 is built from 17 residues. The junction had 9 bases not matched to a gene; V was cut back by 4 bases and J by 0 bases. CDR3 sequence: CAWTLGASGSSYNEQFF. CDR3 nucleotides: TGTGCCTGGACCCTGGGGGCTAGCGGGAGCTCCTACAATGAGCAGTTCTTC.

This sequence joins TRBV2 and TRBJ1-1; D uncertain. Trimming removed 1 base at V and 4 bases at J, with 13 bases between. Germline values: CDR1 SNHLY, CDR2 FYNNEI. There are 15 residues in the CDR3. The CDR3 DNA reads as TGTGCCAGCAGTGAAGTAACGGCACAGACCACTGAAGCTTTCTTT. Encoded protein: CASSEVTAQTTEAFF.

V is TRBV2 and J is TRBJ2-7, with TRBD2 identical over 10 bases. Germline V gives CDR1 SNHLY, CDR2 FYNNEI. The trim removed 5 bases at V and 4 bases at J, leaving 5 bases unmatched. The CDR3 runs 14 residues. CDR3 coding DNA: TGTGCCAGCAGTCAGCGGGAGGGCCCGTACGAGCAGTACTTC. Protein product: CASSQREGPYEQYF.

The chain joins TRBV7-9 to TRBJ2-5; D perhaps matches TRBD1 (6 bases). The V gene's germline CDR1 is SEHNR and CDR2 FQNEAQ (reference sequence). The CDR3 totals 14 residues. V lost 4 bases and J lost 1, with 10 bases in between. The CDR3 reads CASSSDSRQETQYF. The CDR3 DNA is TGTGCCAGCAGCTCGGACAGTCGCCAAGAGACCCAGTACTTC.

The V call is TRBV27, the J call TRBJ2-7; TRBD2 is a possible D gene (6 bases). The CDR3 sequence is 18 residues long. Germline loops: CDR1 MNHEY, CDR2 SMNVEV (reference sequence). V lost 3 bases, J lost 0 bases, and 21 bases lay in between. CDR3: CASSFGGEPADSSYEQYF. The DNA of the CDR3 is TGTGCCAGCAGTTTTGGCGGGGAGCCAGCGGATAGCTCCTACGAGCAGTACTTC.

The gene calls are TRBV5-1 and TRBJ1-3; the match to TRBD1 covers 11 bases. The CDR3 totals 15 residues. Germline loops: CDR1 SGHRS, CDR2 YFSETQ. V gave up 7 bases and J gave up 3 bases; unmatched junction bases: 6. CDR3 DNA: TGCGCCAGCTGCCTGGACAGGGGGCATGGAAACACCATATATTTT. Translating it yields CASCLDRGHGNTIYF.

This clone appeared once. Here the CDR3 DNA reads TGCGCCAGCAGCTTTACAGGCGAGGGGACCCAGTACTTC. Translation gives CASSFTGEGTQYF. This chain uses TRBV5-1 with TRBJ2-5, with D perhaps being TRBD1 or TRBD2 (5 bases each). Trimming cost V 2 bases and J 7 bases, with 12 bases left between them. Germline lookup yields CDR1 SGHRS and CDR2 YFSETQ. The CDR3 totals 13 residues.